The rows below give T cell receptor beta chains drawn from one sample of a study of blood T cell repertoires in COVID-19. Clones were read by immunoSEQ multiplex PCR, and TCRdb kept only the in-frame ones, dropping some. The table includes 200,000 to 250,000 clones, approximately 90% detected once. Sequenced sample: peripheral blood. The receptors here all came from a woman aged 40 to 50 with acute or convalescent COVID-19. CDR3s leave out the opening cysteine and the closing phenylalanine or tryptophan. The order of the fields is J gene, V gene, D gene, CDR3 protein. A D gene is named only where the DNA matches it firmly.

TRBJ1-1,TRBV24-1,.,ATSDLGGGAF
TRBJ1-1,TRBV3-1/TRBV3-2,.,ASSQLIGRFTLNTEAF
TRBJ2-5,TRBV24-1,TRBD1,ATSDSSLTGWETQY
TRBJ1-2,TRBV11-2,.,ASSPTGDLYGYT
TRBJ2-5,TRBV6-5,TRBD1,ASEKDGTGIETQY
TRBJ1-1,TRBV10-2,.,ASMITGNTEAF
TRBJ1-1,TRBV5-1,TRBD1,ASSPGTGRSNTEAF
TRBJ1-5,TRBV6-5,TRBD1,ASSKDRGIDQPQH
TRBJ2-3,TRBV7-3,.,ASSWGGTDTQY
TRBJ1-3,TRBV9,.,ASSVATSGGGNTIY
TRBJ1-5,TRBV3-1/TRBV3-2,.,ASSQGGQNNQPQH
TRBJ2-5,TRBV29-1,TRBD1,SMTGGRRDETQY
TRBJ2-2,TRBV6-5,.,ASRPTSNTGELF
TRBJ1-2,TRBV19,TRBD1,ASSRTRTGANYGYT
TRBJ1-2,TRBV18,.,ASSPTSGEGYGYT
TRBJ1-2,TRBV2,.,ATHSRGSYT
TRBJ1-2,TRBV24-1,.,ATQGITSDGYT
TRBJ1-5,TRBV2,TRBD1,ASRGQGNNQPQH
TRBJ1-1,TRBV19,.,ASTTGFFTEAF
TRBJ1-1,TRBV12-3/TRBV12-4,.,ASTGANTEAF
TRBJ2-2,TRBV29-1,.,SVHSLNTGELF
TRBJ1-6,TRBV2,TRBD1,ASSARDRVSPLH
TRBJ1-1,TRBV12-5,.,ASGLVLGQTNTEAF
TRBJ2-1,TRBV6-4,TRBD2,ASSDGGGLVGLHEQF
TRBJ1-2,TRBV3-1/TRBV3-2,TRBD1,ASSRRDRGHGYT
TRBJ2-3,TRBV12-5,.,ASGVGTTDTQY
TRBJ1-1,TRBV30,.,AWSDRIGTEAF